The sequence of this TCR beta chain was determined in a study of spatial heterogeneity in lung cancer. At the level of the study: Counts of TCR transcripts in tumor regions tracked strongly with a T cell module score that came from matched bulk RNA-seq.

Using its own MiXCR run on the 5' RACE reads, TCRdb lists one record per CDR3 protein. The sample records 7,000 to 9,500 distinct CDR3 sequences, around 7% being singletons. This clonotype was recorded many times. The antigen is undetermined. The study, taken as a whole, reports: Coverage of tumor T cells was estimated at about 7.4% for alpha chains and 13% to 15% for beta chains. It was found that expanded intratumoral alpha and beta TCR counts tracked tumor mutation counts. Ubiquitous and regional nonsynonymous mutations were each tracked by the matching count of ubiquitous or regional expanded TCRs.

V shed 3 bases, J shed 5 bases, and the junction held 7 bases outside the gene matches. This CDR3 region has 15 residues. Germline V gene lookup returns CDR1 MNHEY and CDR2 SVGAGI. Time point specified: sample taken at primary tumor resection. Donation came from around 77 patients with untreated early-stage non-small cell lung cancer. The J gene is TRBJ2-5, the V gene TRBV6-5, with 9 bases fitting TRBD1. The TCR was taken from a male donor with early-stage non-small cell lung cancer. The material was lung tumor tissue, obtained at surgery. The CDR3 loop reads CASSYQTGGVETQYF. For the CDR3, the DNA is TGTGCCAGCAGTTATCAGACAGGGGGTGTCGAGACCCAGTACTTC.